The clone carrying this T cell receptor (beta chain) was detected many times. The sample comes from a study of T cells of healthy individuals. Via MiXCR, TCRdb re-called the 5' RACE reads, giving one row per CDR3 protein. The profile shows some 39,000 distinct CDR3 sequences, approximately 5% of them singletons. The V end was cut by 5 bases, the J end by 5 bases, with 6 bases between. The V gene's germline CDR1 is MDHEN and CDR2 SYDVKM. CDR3 length: 12 residues. The source of this sequence is a human donor in good health. The V gene is TRBV28, the J gene TRBJ2-2; D not resolved. CDR3 protein: CASSTETGELFF. CDR3 bases: TGTGCCAGCAGTACCGAAACCGGGGAGCTGTTTTTT.